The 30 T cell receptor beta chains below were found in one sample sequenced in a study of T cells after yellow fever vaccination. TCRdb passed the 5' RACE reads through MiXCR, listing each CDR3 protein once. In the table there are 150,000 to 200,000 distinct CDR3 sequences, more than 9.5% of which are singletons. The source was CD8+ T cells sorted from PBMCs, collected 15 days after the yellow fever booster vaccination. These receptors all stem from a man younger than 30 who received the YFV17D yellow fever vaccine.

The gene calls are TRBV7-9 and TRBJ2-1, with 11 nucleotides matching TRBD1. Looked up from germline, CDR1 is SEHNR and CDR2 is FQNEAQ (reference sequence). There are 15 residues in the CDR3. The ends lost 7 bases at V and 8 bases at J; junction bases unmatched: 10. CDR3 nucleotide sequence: TGTGCCAGCAACTCCCCGGACAGGGGGCGCGATGAGCAGTTCTTC. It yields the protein CASNSPDRGRDEQFF.

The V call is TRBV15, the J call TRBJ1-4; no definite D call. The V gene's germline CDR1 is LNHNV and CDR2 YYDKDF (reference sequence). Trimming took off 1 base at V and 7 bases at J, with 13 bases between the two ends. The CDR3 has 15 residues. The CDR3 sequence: CATSRVGRGGEKLFF. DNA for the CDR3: TGTGCCACCAGCAGAGTCGGGCGGGGAGGTGAAAAACTGTTTTTT.

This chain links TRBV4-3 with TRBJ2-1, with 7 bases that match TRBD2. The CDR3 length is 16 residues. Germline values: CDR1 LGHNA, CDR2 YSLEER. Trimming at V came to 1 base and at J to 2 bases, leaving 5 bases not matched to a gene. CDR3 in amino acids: CASSQGKAGAYNEQFF. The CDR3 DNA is TGCGCCAGCAGCCAAGGAAAGGCGGGGGCCTACAATGAGCAGTTCTTC.

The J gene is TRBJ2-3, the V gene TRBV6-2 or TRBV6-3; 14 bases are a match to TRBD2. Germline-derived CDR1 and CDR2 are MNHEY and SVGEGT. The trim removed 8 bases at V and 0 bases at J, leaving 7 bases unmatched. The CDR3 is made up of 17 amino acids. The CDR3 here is CASSGTSGGPSTDTQYF. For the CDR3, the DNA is TGTGCCAGCTCCGGGACTAGCGGGGGTCCTAGCACAGATACGCAGTATTTT.

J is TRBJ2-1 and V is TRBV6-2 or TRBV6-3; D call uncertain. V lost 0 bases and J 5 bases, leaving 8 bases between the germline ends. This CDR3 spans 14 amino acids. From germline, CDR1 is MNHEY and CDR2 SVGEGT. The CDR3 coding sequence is TGTGCCAGCAGTTACTCGCGTCAGAACAATGAGCAGTTCTTC. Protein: CASSYSRQNNEQFF.

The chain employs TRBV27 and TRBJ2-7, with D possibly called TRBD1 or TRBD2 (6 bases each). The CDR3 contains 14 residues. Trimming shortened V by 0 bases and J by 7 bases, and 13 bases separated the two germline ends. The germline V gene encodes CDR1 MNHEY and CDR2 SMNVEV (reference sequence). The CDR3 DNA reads TGTGCCAGCAGTTTATCGGCCAGGGGAGGAGAGCAGTACGTC. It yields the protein CASSLSARGGEQYV.

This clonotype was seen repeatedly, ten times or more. CDR3 in amino acids: CASSLVGPFSFF. The DNA of the CDR3 is TGTGCCAGCAGCTTAGTCGGGCCTTTTTCTTTCTTT. V usage is TRBV7-2 and J usage is TRBJ1-1, with no clear D. The germline CDR1 and CDR2 sequences are SGHTA and FQGNSA. This CDR3 is 12 amino acids long. V shed 1 base and J shed 12 bases, with 12 bases lying between them. The full variable domain, rest sourced from reference TRBV7-2 and TRBJ1-1, is GAGVSQSPSNKVTEKGKDVELRCDPISGHTALYWYRQSLGQGLEFLIYFQGNSAPDKSGLPSDRFSAERTGGSVSTLTIQRTQQEDSAVYLCASSLVGPFSFFGQGTRLTVV.

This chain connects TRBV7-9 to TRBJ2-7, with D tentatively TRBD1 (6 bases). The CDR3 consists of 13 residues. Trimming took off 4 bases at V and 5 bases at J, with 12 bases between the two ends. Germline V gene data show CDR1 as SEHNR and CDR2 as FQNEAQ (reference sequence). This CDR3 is CASSSTTGHEQYV. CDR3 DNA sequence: TGTGCCAGCAGCTCGACTACAGGGCACGAGCAGTACGTC.

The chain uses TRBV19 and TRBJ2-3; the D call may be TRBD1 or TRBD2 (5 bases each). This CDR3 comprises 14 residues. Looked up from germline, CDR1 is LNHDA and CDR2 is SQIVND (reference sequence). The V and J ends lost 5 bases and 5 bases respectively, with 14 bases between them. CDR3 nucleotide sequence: TGTGCCAGTAGTTCTTTCGGGGCGGGAGATACGCAGTATTTT. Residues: CASSSFGAGDTQYF.

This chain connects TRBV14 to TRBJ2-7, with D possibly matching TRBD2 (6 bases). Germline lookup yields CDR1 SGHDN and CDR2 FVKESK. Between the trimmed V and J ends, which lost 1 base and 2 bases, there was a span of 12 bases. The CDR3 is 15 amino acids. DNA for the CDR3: TGTGCCAGCAGCCAAGGTTGGGGGACTGCCTACGAGCAGTACGTC. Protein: CASSQGWGTAYEQYV.

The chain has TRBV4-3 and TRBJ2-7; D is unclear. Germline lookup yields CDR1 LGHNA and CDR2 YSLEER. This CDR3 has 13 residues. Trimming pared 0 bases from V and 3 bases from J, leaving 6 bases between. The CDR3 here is CASSQDAFYEQYF. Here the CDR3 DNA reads TGCGCCAGCAGCCAAGATGCATTCTACGAGCAGTACTTC.

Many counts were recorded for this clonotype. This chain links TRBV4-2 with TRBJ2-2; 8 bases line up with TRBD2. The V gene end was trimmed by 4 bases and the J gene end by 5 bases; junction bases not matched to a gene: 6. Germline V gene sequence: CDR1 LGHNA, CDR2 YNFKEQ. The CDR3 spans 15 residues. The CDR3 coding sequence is TGTGCCAGCAGCCCTAGAGGCGGGGGGACCGGGGAGCTGTTTTTT. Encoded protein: CASSPRGGGTGELFF.

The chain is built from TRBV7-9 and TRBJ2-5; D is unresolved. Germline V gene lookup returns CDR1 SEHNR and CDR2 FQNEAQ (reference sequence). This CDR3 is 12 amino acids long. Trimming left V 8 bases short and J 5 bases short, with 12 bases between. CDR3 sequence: CASSPGTETQYF. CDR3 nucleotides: TGTGCCAGCTCCCCCGGTACTGAGACCCAGTACTTC.

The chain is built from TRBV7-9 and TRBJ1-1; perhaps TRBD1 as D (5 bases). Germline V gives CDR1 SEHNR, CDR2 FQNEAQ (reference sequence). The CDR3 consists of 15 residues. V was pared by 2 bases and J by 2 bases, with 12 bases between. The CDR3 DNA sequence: TGTGCCAGCAGCTTAAGGTTCAGGGTTAACACTGAAGCTTTCTTT. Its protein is CASSLRFRVNTEAFF.

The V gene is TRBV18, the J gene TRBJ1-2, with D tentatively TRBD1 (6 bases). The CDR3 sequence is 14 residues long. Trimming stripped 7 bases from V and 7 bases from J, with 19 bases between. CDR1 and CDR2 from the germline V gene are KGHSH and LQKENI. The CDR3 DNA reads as TGTGCCAGCTTTTCTGCGGACAGTCACAGTGGCTACACCTTC. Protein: CASFSADSHSGYTF.

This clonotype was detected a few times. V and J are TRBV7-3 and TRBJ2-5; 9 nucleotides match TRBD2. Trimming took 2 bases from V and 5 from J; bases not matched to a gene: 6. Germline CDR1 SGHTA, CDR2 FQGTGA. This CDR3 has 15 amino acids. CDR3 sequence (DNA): TGTGCCAGCAGCTTAGGCGGGGGGGCCATGGAGACCCAGTACTTC. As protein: CASSLGGGAMETQYF.

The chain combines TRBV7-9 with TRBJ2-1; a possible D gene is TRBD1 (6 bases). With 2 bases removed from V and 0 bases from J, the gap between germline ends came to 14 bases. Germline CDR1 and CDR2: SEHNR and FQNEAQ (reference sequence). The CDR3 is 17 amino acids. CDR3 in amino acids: CASSLLGQGSSYNEQFF. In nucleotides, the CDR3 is TGTGCCAGCAGCTTATTGGGGCAGGGGAGCTCCTACAATGAGCAGTTCTTC.

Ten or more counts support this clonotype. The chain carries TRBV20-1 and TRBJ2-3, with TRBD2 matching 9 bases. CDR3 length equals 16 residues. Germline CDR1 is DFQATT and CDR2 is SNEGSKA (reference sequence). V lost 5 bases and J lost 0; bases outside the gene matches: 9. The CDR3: CSAWSSSGASTDTQYF. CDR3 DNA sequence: TGCAGTGCTTGGAGTTCTAGCGGGGCTAGCACAGATACGCAGTATTTT.

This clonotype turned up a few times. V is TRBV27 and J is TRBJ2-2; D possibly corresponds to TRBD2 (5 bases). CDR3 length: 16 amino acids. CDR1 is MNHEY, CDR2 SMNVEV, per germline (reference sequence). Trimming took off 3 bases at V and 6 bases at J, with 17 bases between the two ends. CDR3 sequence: CASSLAAGVLPGELFF. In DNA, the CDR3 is TGTGCCAGCAGTTTGGCGGCGGGTGTTCTTCCCGGGGAGCTGTTTTTT.

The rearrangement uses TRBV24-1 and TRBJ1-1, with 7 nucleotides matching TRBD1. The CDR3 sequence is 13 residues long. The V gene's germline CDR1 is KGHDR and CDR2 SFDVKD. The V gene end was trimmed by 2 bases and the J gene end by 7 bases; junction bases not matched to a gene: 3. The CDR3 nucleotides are TGTGCCACCAGTGATTACACAGGGGTTGAAGCTTTCTTT. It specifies CATSDYTGVEAFF.

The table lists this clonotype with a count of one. CDR3 sequence (DNA): TGTGCCAGCAGCTCGGACAGTCCTTCTGAAGCTTTCTTT. It specifies CASSSDSPSEAFF. The rearrangement links TRBV6-2 or TRBV6-3 to TRBJ1-1; a weak D match, TRBD1 (6 bases). CDR1 is MNHEY and CDR2 is SVGEGT in the germline V gene. Trimming cost V 6 bases and J 6 bases, with 14 bases left between them. The CDR3 totals 13 residues.

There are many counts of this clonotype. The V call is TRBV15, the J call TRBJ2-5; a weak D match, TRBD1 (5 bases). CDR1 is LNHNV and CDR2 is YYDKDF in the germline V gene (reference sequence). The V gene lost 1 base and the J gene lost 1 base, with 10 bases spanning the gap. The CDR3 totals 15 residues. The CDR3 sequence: CATSRGGGAQETQYF. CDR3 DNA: TGTGCCACCAGCAGAGGCGGTGGGGCCCAAGAGACCCAGTACTTC.

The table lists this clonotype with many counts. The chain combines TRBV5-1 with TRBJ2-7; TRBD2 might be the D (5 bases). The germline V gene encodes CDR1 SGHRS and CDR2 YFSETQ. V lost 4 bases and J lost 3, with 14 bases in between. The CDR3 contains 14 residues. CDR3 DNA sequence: TGCGCCAGCAGCGCCAGAGCCGGGGACTACGAGCAGTACGTC. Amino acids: CASSARAGDYEQYV.

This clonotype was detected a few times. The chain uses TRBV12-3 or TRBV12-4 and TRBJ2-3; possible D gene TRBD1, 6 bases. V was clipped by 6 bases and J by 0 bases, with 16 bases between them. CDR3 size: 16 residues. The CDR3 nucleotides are TGTGCCAGCAGCCTACCGACAGGAGCTAGCACAGATACGCAGTATTTT. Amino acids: CASSLPTGASTDTQYF.

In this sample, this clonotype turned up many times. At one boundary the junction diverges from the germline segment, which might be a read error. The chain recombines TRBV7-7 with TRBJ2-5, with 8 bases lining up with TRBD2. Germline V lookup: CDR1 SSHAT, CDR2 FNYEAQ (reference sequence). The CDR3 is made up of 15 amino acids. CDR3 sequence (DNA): TGTGCTAGCAGCTTAGCTAGCGGGTCACAAGAGACCCAGTACTTC. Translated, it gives CASSLASGSQETQYF.

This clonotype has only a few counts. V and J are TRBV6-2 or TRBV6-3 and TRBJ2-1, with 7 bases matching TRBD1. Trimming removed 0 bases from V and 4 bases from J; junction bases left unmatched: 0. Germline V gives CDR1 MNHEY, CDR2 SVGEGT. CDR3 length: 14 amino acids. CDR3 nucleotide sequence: TGTGCCAGCAGTTACTCGACAGGGTACAATGAGCAGTTCTTC. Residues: CASSYSTGYNEQFF.

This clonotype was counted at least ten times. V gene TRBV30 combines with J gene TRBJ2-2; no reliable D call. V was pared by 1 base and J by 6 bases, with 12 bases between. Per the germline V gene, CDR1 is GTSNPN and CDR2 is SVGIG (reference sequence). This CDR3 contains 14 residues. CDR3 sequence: CAWSAAPESGELFF. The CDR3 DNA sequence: TGTGCCTGGAGTGCGGCTCCGGAGTCCGGGGAGCTGTTTTTT.

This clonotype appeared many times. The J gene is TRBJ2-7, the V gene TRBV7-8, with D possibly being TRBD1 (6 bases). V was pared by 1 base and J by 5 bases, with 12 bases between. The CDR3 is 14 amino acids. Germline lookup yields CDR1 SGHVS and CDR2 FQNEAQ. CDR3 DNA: TGTGCCAGCAGCTTAGTCGGGACAACGAACGAGCAGTACTTC. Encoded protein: CASSLVGTTNEQYF.

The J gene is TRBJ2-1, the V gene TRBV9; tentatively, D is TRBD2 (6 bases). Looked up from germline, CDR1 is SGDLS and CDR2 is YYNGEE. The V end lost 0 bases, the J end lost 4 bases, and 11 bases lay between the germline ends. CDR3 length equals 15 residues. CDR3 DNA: TGTGCCAGCAGCGTAGAAGGGGACTTGTACAATGAGCAGTTCTTC. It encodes CASSVEGDLYNEQFF.

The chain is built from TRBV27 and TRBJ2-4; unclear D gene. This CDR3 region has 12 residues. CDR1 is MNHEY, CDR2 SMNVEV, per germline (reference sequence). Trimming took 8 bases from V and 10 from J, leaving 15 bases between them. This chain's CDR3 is CASRGSPEIQYF. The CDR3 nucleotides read TGTGCCAGCCGTGGTTCGCCGGAAATTCAGTACTTC.